This T cell receptor beta chain is drawn from a study of T cells after yellow fever vaccination. Study as a whole: For low cell numbers, libraries were made with SMART-Seq v4 Ultra Low Input.

A single record per CDR3 protein comes from TCRdb applying MiXCR to the 5' RACE reads. The sample holds some 240,000 distinct CDR3 sequences; roughly 3.3% are singletons and the top ten take about 3.3%. In its sample, this clonotype was seen a few times. V lost 2 bases to trimming and J lost 0 bases; unmatched junction nucleotides: 10. The CDR3 is made up of 16 amino acids. The germline V gene has CDR1 GTSNPN and CDR2 SVGIG (reference sequence). The origin of this receptor is a man aged 18 to 30 who received the YFV17D yellow fever vaccine. V gene TRBV30 combines with J gene TRBJ2-7; 7 nucleotides match TRBD1. This material consisted of CD4+ T cells sorted from PBMCs, taken 10 days after the yellow fever booster vaccination. The DNA for the CDR3 is TGTGCCTGGAGTCAGGTGACAGGGCTAAGCTCCTACGAGCAGTACTTC. The encoded protein is CAWSQVTGLSSYEQYF.